This TCR beta chain comes out of a study of T-cell memory formation after mild COVID-19. Study background: In these data, TCR clusters were largely donor specific. General study points: Clones that got smaller from day 15 to 85 had even CD4/CD8, while clones growing later tipped toward CD4+. CD4+ clones that contracted lay mainly in CM and EM; CD8+ ones lay in EMRA.

With constant-segment primers, 5'RACE yielded cDNA libraries of TCR alpha and TCR beta that carried sample barcodes and UMIs. MiXCR was run by TCRdb on the 5' RACE reads, yielding one entry per CDR3 protein. The data hold some 13,000 distinct CDR3 sequences, with about 12% observed a single time. V lost 2 bases and J lost 0; bases outside the gene matches: 7. The germline CDR1 and CDR2 sequences are KGHSH and LQKENI. The CDR3 is 16 residues long. The sample holds many counts of this clonotype. The antigen is unknown. This chain uses TRBV18 with TRBJ2-7; TRBD1 agrees at 7 bases. Sequencing was done on a sample of PBMCs or a T cell subset sorted from them (not recorded which). The sequence was obtained from an adult woman who had mild COVID-19 (a few samples of this study predate the infection). Cell type and time point are not known. The CDR3 bases are TGTGCCAGCTCACCAACTTCACAGGGGCACTCCTACGAGCAGTACTTC. Translated, it gives CASSPTSQGHSYEQYF. The full variable domain, in which reference TRBV18 and TRBJ2-7 provide the parts outside the CDR3, is NAGVMQNPRHLVRRRGQEARLRCSPMKGHSHVYWYRQLPEEGLKFMVYLQKENIIDESGMPKERFSAEFPKEGPSILRIQQVVRGDSAAYFCASSPTSQGHSYEQYFGPGTRLTVT.